The 12 T cell receptor beta chains below come from one sample, sequenced in a study of tissue T cells after allogeneic stem cell transplantation. Profiled with immunoSEQ multiplex PCR; TCRdb holds only in-frame clones, not every one. The sample has about 9,000 clones, around 40% seen once. Noted time point: mouse harvest day 14 after allogeneic transplant. Mouse grafts combined 10^7 T-cell-depleted bone marrow cells with 10^6 splenic CD5+ T cells. The sequencing sample was made of skin. The source is a female BALB/c mouse given C57BL/6 T cells with graft-versus-host disease after an allogeneic hematopoietic cell transplant.

A remark on this clone: All gene names here are mouse names. From the germline J gene comes the end of the CDR3, since the read stops 1 residue before it. The rearrangement links TRBV3 to TRBJ2-7, with 13 bases aligning to TRBD2. Germline trimming cut 5 bases from V and 3 bases from J; bases unmatched to any gene: 4. The CDR3 has 15 amino acids. Germline V gene lookup returns CDR1 SNHLY and CDR2 FYNGKV (reference sequence). Partial CDR3 DNA: TGTGCCAGCAGCCCCTGGGACTGGGGGGGCTATGAACAGTAC. Translated: CASSPWDWGGYEQY. The entire CDR3 protein reads CASSPWDWGGYEQYF.

This clone is termed medium-sized. Germline and genes here are mouse. With the read ending 1 residue before the CDR3 end, the germline J gene is used to fill in that end. The chain employs TRBV2 and TRBJ2-7; 13 positions agree with TRBD2. This CDR3 comprises 15 residues. CDR1 LGHNA and CDR2 YSYQKL come from the germline V gene. Trimming took 0 bases from V and 6 from J; bases not matched to a gene: 2. Partial CDR3 DNA: TGTGCCAGCAGCCAAGATTGGGACTGGGGGGGTGAACAGTAC. It translates to CASSQDWDWGGEQY. The entire CDR3 protein is CASSQDWDWGGEQYF.

On this clone: The gene names given are mouse names. Coverage ceases 1 residue before the CDR3 finishes, and the germline J gene fills in the end. The chain links TRBV26 to TRBJ1-6, with 8 positions matching TRBD1. Being an ORF, TRBJ1-6 has a function that is uncertain. Germline CDR1 KGHPV, CDR2 FQNQEV (reference sequence). CDR3 length: 14 amino acids. V lost 4 bases, J lost 11 bases, and 7 bases stayed unmatched. The CDR3 protein is CASSPTGERTPLYF. The CDR3 bases that were read are TGTGCCAGCAGTCCGACAGGGGAGAGGACGCCCCTCTAC.

Notes on this clone: Here the gene names and germline are mouse. The CDR3 extends 1 residue past the end of the read, so its final part is completed from the germline J gene. V usage is TRBV26 and J usage is TRBJ1-4; D ambiguous. Trimming shortened V by 4 bases and J by 7 bases, and 7 bases separated the two germline ends. Germline CDR1 and CDR2: KGHPV and FQNQEV (reference sequence). The CDR3 totals 12 residues. CDR3 DNA (partial): TGTGCCAGCAGTCCCTACACCGAAAGATTATTT. As protein: CASSPYTERLF. The full CDR3 protein is CASSPYTERLFF.

The sample holds a few counts of this clone. The gene names here belong to mouse. The CDR3 goes on 1 residue after the read ends, and that part is filled in from the germline J gene. V usage is TRBV15 and J usage is TRBJ1-1, with D possibly TRBD1 on 6 matching bases. The CDR3 length is 13 residues. Trimming removed 3 bases at V and 6 bases at J, with 11 bases between. CDR1 is SGHND, CDR2 FRSKSL, per germline. CDR3 sequence reads: CASSLGGLAEVFF. The covered CDR3 bases are TGTGCCAGCAGTTTGGGGGGGCTGGCAGAAGTCTTC.

Only a few counts were recorded for this clone. Gene names follow the mouse nomenclature. The read terminates 1 residue before the CDR3 end, so the remaining end is supplied by the germline J gene. The chain joins TRBV3 to TRBJ2-5, with a possible D match to TRBD2 (7 bases). From germline, CDR1 is SNHLY and CDR2 FYNGKV (reference sequence). The V gene lost 7 bases and the J gene lost 3 bases, with 11 bases spanning the gap. CDR3 length: 13 residues. The CDR3 reads CASKWGAQDTQYF. The part of the CDR3 DNA that was read is TGTGCCAGCAAATGGGGGGCGCAAGACACCCAGTAC.

Comments on this clone: The genes and germline here are from mouse. The read ends 1 residue shy of where the CDR3 ends; the end is completed using the germline J gene. The chain uses TRBV26 and TRBJ1-6; TRBD1 matches at 7 bases. TRBJ1-6 belongs to the ORF category, with a function that is uncertain. Germline V gives CDR1 KGHPV, CDR2 FQNQEV (reference sequence). J gave up 11 bases and V 0 bases, and 4 bases lay outside the gene matches. The CDR3 consists of 14 residues. The sequenced part of the CDR3 DNA is TGTGCCAGCAGTCTGTCGACAGGGACTCCGCCCCTCTAC. Protein sequence: CASSLSTGTPPLY. The complete CDR3 sequence is CASSLSTGTPPLYF.

This clone is medium-sized (0.01 to 0.1%). Mouse gene names apply. The read gets to within 1 residue of the CDR3 end, and the germline J gene fills in the rest. V usage is TRBV26 and J usage is TRBJ1-3; TRBD1 matches 7 bases. CDR1 KGHPV and CDR2 FQNQEV come from the germline V gene (reference sequence). The V gene end was trimmed by 0 bases and the J gene end by 0 bases; junction bases not matched to a gene: 5. This CDR3 is built from 17 residues. CDR3 bases read: TGTGCCAGCAGTCTGTCCCAACAGGGGTATTCTGGAAATACGCTCTAT. Its translation: CASSLSQQGYSGNTLY. The whole CDR3 reads CASSLSQQGYSGNTLYF.

Of note for this clone: Any gene name here is a mouse gene name. The sequenced fragment ends 1 residue before the CDR3 boundary, so the rest is inferred from the germline J gene. The chain is built from TRBV26 and TRBJ2-2, with 9 bases aligning to TRBD2. With 2 bases clipped from V and 7 bases from J, the junction kept 2 bases outside the gene matches. This CDR3 contains 14 residues. Germline V gene lookup returns CDR1 KGHPV and CDR2 FQNQEV (reference sequence). The part of the CDR3 DNA that was read is TGTGCCAGCAGTCTGATGGGGGGGCGCGGGCAGCTCTAC. Protein: CASSLMGGRGQLY. The entire CDR3 protein reads CASSLMGGRGQLYF.

By frequency in the sample, this clone is medium-sized. The genes are named according to mouse. The read terminates 1 residue ahead of where the CDR3 ends, so the germline J gene completes it. The chain is built from TRBV26 and TRBJ2-5; D ambiguous. The germline gives CDR1 KGHPV, CDR2 FQNQEV (reference sequence). V lost 0 bases, J lost 4 bases, and 5 bases lay in between. The CDR3 totals 13 residues. The CDR3 DNA, read in part, is TGTGCCAGCAGTCTGTCGGGAAAAGACACCCAGTAC. It encodes CASSLSGKDTQY. The CDR3, in full, reads CASSLSGKDTQYF.

This clone was picked up a small number of times. Gene names follow the mouse nomenclature. The sequence runs out 1 residue before the end of the CDR3; the remainder is reconstructed from the germline J gene. J is TRBJ2-4 and V is TRBV26; TRBD1 matches 10 bases. The V segment lost 6 bases and the J segment 5 bases; nucleotides outside the gene matches: 2. The CDR3 covers 13 residues. Germline CDR1 and CDR2: KGHPV and FQNQEV (reference sequence). The CDR3 DNA, read in part, is TGTGCCAGCAGCCGGGACAGGGGAAACACCTTGTAC. This codes for CASSRDRGNTLY. In full, the CDR3 reads CASSRDRGNTLYF.

A note on this clone: Mouse gene names and germline throughout. The read comes to an end 1 residue before the CDR3 does, leaving the germline J gene to fill in the end. The rearrangement uses TRBV26 and TRBJ1-1; D gene uncertain. V gave up 2 bases and J gave up 1 base, with 5 bases separating them. The CDR3 covers 13 residues. Germline lookup yields CDR1 KGHPV and CDR2 FQNQEV (reference sequence). The part of the CDR3 DNA that was read is TGTGCCAGCAGTCTGACAATAAACACAGAAGTCTTC. Protein: CASSLTINTEVF. The full CDR3 sequence reads CASSLTINTEVFF.